The 4 T cell receptor beta chains below come from one sample, sequenced in a study of shared clonotypes between healthy human individuals. TCRdb keeps only in-frame clones here, not all; method: immunoSEQ multiplex PCR. The repertoire consists of about 820,000 clones, with almost 95% occurring once and the leading ten covering about 25%. Positively selected for CCR7, the CD45RO-negative cells used as naive CD8 cells excluded terminally differentiated effector memory CD45RA+ cells. Input material: naive CD8+ T cells sorted from blood. The source is a man aged 25 to 40 in good health.

V and J are TRBV5-4 and TRBJ1-2, with a weak D call TRBD1 (6 bases). Trimming took off 4 bases at V and 4 bases at J, with 17 bases between the two ends. CDR1 SGHNT and CDR2 YYREEE come from the germline V gene (reference sequence). The CDR3 spans 15 residues. The CDR3 here is CASSGAGATFYGYTF. In nucleotides, the CDR3 is TGTGCCAGCAGCGGCGCGGGGGCGACTTTCTATGGCTACACCTTC.

For this clone: This may be a read error: a much more frequent sequence differs by one nucleotide. V is TRBV7-8 and J is TRBJ1-1; D is unresolved. Germline CDR1 SGHVS, CDR2 FQNEAQ. The CDR3 has 13 amino acids. Trimming pared 4 bases from V and 0 bases from J, leaving 6 bases between. Here the CDR3 reads CASSSTVNTEAFF. CDR3 in DNA: TGTGCCAGCAGCTCCACAGTGAACACTGAAGCTTTCTTT.

This clone appeared once. The gene calls are TRBV29-1 and TRBJ2-7; TRBD2 matches at 8 bases. The CDR3 loop spans 13 amino acids. Trimming took 3 bases from V and 3 from J; bases not matched to a gene: 4. The germline V gene has CDR1 SQVTM and CDR2 ANQGSEA. The CDR3 is CSVDSGSNYEQYF. DNA of the CDR3: TGCAGCGTTGACAGCGGGAGCAACTACGAGCAGTACTTC.

The chain couples TRBV7-8 to TRBJ1-2; 7 positions match TRBD1. Germline V gives CDR1 SGHVS, CDR2 FQNEAQ. This CDR3 has 13 amino acids. Trimming took 4 bases from V and 6 from J; bases not matched to a gene: 5. CDR3 residues: CASSSSTGNGYTF. DNA of the CDR3: TGTGCCAGCAGCTCTTCGACAGGGAATGGCTACACCTTC.